Following are 30 T cell receptor beta chains from one sample sequenced in a study of human T cells and chemical hapten exposure. The time point here: patch test 3, about 24 weeks after DPC sensitization. Stated treatment: therapeutic diphenylcyclopropenone sensitization with weekly scalp DPC. TCRdb passed the RACE reads through MiXCR, listing each CDR3 protein once. The table lists some 84,000 distinct CDR3 sequences, 11% of them singletons. The starting material was whole blood, obtained in connection with sensitization to the hapten diphenylcyclopropenone (DPC). These receptor sequences come from a woman in her forties or fifties with alopecia areata. Some clones in this sample may be carry-over from other donors' samples.

The chain combines TRBV5-4 with TRBJ2-2; 8 nucleotides line up with TRBD2. The V segment lost 4 bases and the J segment 5 bases; nucleotides outside the gene matches: 7. CDR1 is SGHNT, CDR2 YYREEE, per germline (reference sequence). This CDR3 is built from 15 residues. Here the CDR3 DNA reads TGTGCCAGCAGCGCAACTAGCGGAGGGACCGGGGAGCTGTTTTTT. It specifies CASSATSGGTGELFF.

Many counts were recorded for this clonotype. The chain uses TRBV2 and TRBJ1-1; D might be TRBD1 (5 bases). The V gene lost 7 bases and the J gene lost 0 bases, with 18 bases spanning the gap. The CDR3 has 16 amino acids. Germline V gene lookup returns CDR1 SNHLY and CDR2 FYNNEI. In DNA form, the CDR3 reads TGTGCCAGCACTCCAGGAGGGGCAGGCATGAACACTGAAGCTTTCTTT. Protein sequence: CASTPGGAGMNTEAFF.

This chain uses TRBV6-6 with TRBJ2-2; possibly TRBD1 for D (5 bases). The CDR3 runs to 16 residues. Trimming took off 5 bases at V and 6 bases at J, with 19 bases between the two ends. Per the germline V gene, CDR1 is MNHNY and CDR2 is SVGAGI (reference sequence). The CDR3 nucleotides are TGTGCCAGCAGTCGCCAGGGCCAGGGTGGCCCCGGGGAGCTGTTTTTT. Translated: CASSRQGQGGPGELFF.

This clonotype was seen only a few times. The V and J genes are TRBV19 and TRBJ2-3; 8 bases align to TRBD2. The CDR3 has 13 residues. CDR1 and CDR2 (germline): LNHDA, SQIVND (reference sequence). The CDR3: CAASGSLLNTQYF. CDR3 nucleotides: TGTGCGGCGAGCGGGAGTTTACTGAATACGCAGTATTTT.

This clonotype showed up many times. The chain joins TRBV14 to TRBJ2-5; D is possibly TRBD2 (6 bases). Between the trimmed V and J ends, which lost 0 bases and 3 bases, there was a span of 11 bases. There are 15 residues in the CDR3. Germline CDR1 is SGHDN and CDR2 is FVKESK. CDR3 protein: CASSQDVPGEETQYF. CDR3 sequence (DNA): TGTGCCAGCAGCCAAGACGTCCCGGGAGAAGAGACCCAGTACTTC.

On this clonotype itself: The junction shows a germline mismatch at one end, possibly a read error. This chain links TRBV29-1 with TRBJ1-2; D is perhaps TRBD1 (6 bases). The CDR3 has 10 residues. Per germline, CDR1 SQVTM and CDR2 ANQGSEA. CDR3 in amino acids: CSVGGAGYSF. The CDR3 DNA reads TGCAGCGTCGGGGGCGCAGGCTACTCCTTC.

This clonotype appeared a few times. This sequence joins TRBV7-6 and TRBJ1-1, with TRBD1 matching 9 bases. This CDR3 has 15 residues. Germline loops: CDR1 SGHVS, CDR2 FNYEAQ. V shed 5 bases and J 0 bases; nucleotides not matched to a gene: 4. The DNA for the CDR3 is TGTGCCAGCAGCACTGGGACAGGGCTGAACACTGAAGCTTTCTTT. It specifies CASSTGTGLNTEAFF. Based on the CDR3 plus reference TRBV7-6 and TRBJ1-1, the full variable domain is GAGVSQSPRYKVTKRGQDVALRCDPISGHVSLYWYRQALGQGPEFLTYFNYEAQQDKSGLPNDRFSAERPEGSISTLTIQRTEQRDSAMYRCASSTGTGLNTEAFFGQGTRLTVV.

This clonotype appeared many times. The V and J genes are TRBV25-1 and TRBJ2-3, with D perhaps given as TRBD1 or TRBD2 (6 bases each). The CDR3 sequence is 14 residues long. Trimming took off 3 bases at V and 6 bases at J, with 13 bases between the two ends. Per germline, CDR1 MGHDK and CDR2 SYGVNS. The CDR3 loop is CASSDRGRRDTQYF. In DNA, the CDR3 is TGTGCCAGCAGTGACCGGGGGCGTCGGGATACGCAGTATTTT.

This clonotype was counted ten times or more. This chain joins TRBV7-6 and TRBJ1-4, with D possibly TRBD1 on 5 matching bases. This CDR3 comprises 14 residues. Germline V gene lookup returns CDR1 SGHVS and CDR2 FNYEAQ. V was trimmed by 5 bases and J by 3 bases, leaving 10 bases between them. The CDR3 is CASSPDTSNEKLFF. For the CDR3, the DNA is TGTGCCAGCAGCCCGGACACCTCTAATGAAAAACTGTTTTTT.

This clonotype was seen ten or more times. In DNA form, the CDR3 reads TGTGCCAGCAGATACAGCTACGAGCAGTACTTC. Translated, it gives CASRYSYEQYF. V usage is TRBV28 and J usage is TRBJ2-7; the D is unclear. The CDR3 length is 11 residues. V lost 6 bases and J lost 3, with 6 bases in between. CDR1 is MDHEN and CDR2 is SYDVKM in the germline V gene.

The J gene is TRBJ2-2, the V gene TRBV11-1; TRBD2 aligns across 7 bases. Germline CDR1 is SGHAT and CDR2 is FQDESV (reference sequence). The CDR3 extends over 16 amino acids. With V trimmed by 2 bases and J by 0 bases, 3 bases remained unmatched. CDR3 in DNA: TGTGCCAGCAGCTTAAGCCTAGCGGCGAACACCGGGGAGCTGTTTTTT. Encoded protein: CASSLSLAANTGELFF.

This clonotype has more than one count but fewer than ten. The CDR3 is CSVRDSGSLGDTQYF. CDR3 DNA sequence: TGCAGCGTCCGAGACAGCGGGAGTTTAGGAGATACGCAGTATTTT. The chain carries TRBV29-1 and TRBJ2-3; the match to TRBD2 covers 8 bases. The CDR3 loop spans 15 amino acids. CDR1 SQVTM and CDR2 ANQGSEA come from the germline V gene. The J segment lost 5 bases and the V segment lost 6 bases, leaving 13 bases of the junction unmatched.

This clonotype was seen ten or more times. V gene TRBV5-1 combines with J gene TRBJ2-7; D is tentatively TRBD1 or TRBD2 (5 bases each). V lost 4 bases and J lost 3, with 11 bases in between. Germline V gives CDR1 SGHRS, CDR2 YFSETQ. The CDR3 spans 13 residues. In DNA form, the CDR3 reads TGCGCCAGCAGCCGGGACGGAAACTACGAGCAGTACTTC. Translating it yields CASSRDGNYEQYF.

The V call is TRBV24-1, the J call TRBJ2-7, with D maybe TRBD1 (6 bases). CDR1 and CDR2 (germline): KGHDR, SFDVKD. The CDR3 totals 13 residues. V was pared by 3 bases and J by 6 bases, with 11 bases between. This CDR3 is CATSDPQGREQYF. The CDR3 nucleotides read TGTGCCACCAGTGATCCACAGGGTCGCGAGCAGTACTTC.

The chain recombines TRBV29-1 with TRBJ2-5; D gene uncertain. The germline CDR1 and CDR2 sequences are SQVTM and ANQGSEA. The V gene lost 3 bases and the J gene lost 1 base, with 3 bases spanning the gap. The CDR3 totals 11 residues. The CDR3 sequence: CSVEVQETQYF. CDR3 bases: TGCAGCGTTGAGGTCCAAGAGACCCAGTACTTC.

The sample holds many counts of this clonotype. The chain uses TRBV6-2 or TRBV6-3 and TRBJ2-3; 8 bases are a match to TRBD2. V was clipped by 0 bases and J by 5 bases; unmatched bases: 7. Germline V gene data show CDR1 as MNHEY and CDR2 as SVGEGT. The CDR3 is 16 amino acids. CDR3 region: CASSYSRGLAVDTQYF. As DNA, the CDR3 is TGTGCCAGCAGTTACTCGCGTGGACTAGCAGTAGATACGCAGTATTTT.

This clonotype occurred many times. This chain connects TRBV5-1 to TRBJ2-7; 11 positions agree with TRBD2. The CDR3 runs to 14 residues. CDR1 is SGHRS and CDR2 is YFSETQ in the germline V gene. The V gene end was trimmed by 3 bases and the J gene end by 3 bases; junction bases not matched to a gene: 2. This CDR3 is CASSSGLAGYEQYF. Here the CDR3 DNA reads TGCGCCAGCAGCTCTGGACTAGCGGGCTACGAGCAGTACTTC.

This clonotype was found a few times. The V call is TRBV30, the J call TRBJ1-5, with no clear D. Germline V gives CDR1 GTSNPN, CDR2 SVGIG (reference sequence). The CDR3 length is 13 residues. V was trimmed by 0 bases and J by 9 bases, leaving 12 bases between them. DNA for the CDR3: TGTGCCTGGAGTGTTGGGGATCCAGGGCCCCAGCATTTT. It yields the protein CAWSVGDPGPQHF.

This clonotype was picked up a small number of times. This chain links TRBV5-1 with TRBJ2-2; D uncertain. The germline V gene has CDR1 SGHRS and CDR2 YFSETQ. V was pared by 6 bases and J by 4 bases, with 13 bases between. The CDR3 runs 14 residues. The CDR3 nucleotides read TGCGCCAGCACCCCAGGTGGAGCCACCGGGGAGCTGTTTTTT. This translates into CASTPGGATGELFF.

The rearrangement links TRBV27 to TRBJ2-7; 7 bases fit TRBD1. The germline CDR1 and CDR2 sequences are MNHEY and SMNVEV (reference sequence). This CDR3 has 15 residues. V lost 0 bases, J lost 0 bases, and 2 bases stayed unmatched. CDR3 nucleotide sequence: TGTGCCAGCAGTTTATCGACAGGGCCCTCCTACGAGCAGTACTTC. This sequence encodes CASSLSTGPSYEQYF.

Ten or more counts support this clonotype. The J gene is TRBJ1-6, the V gene TRBV7-3, with D possibly matching TRBD1 (5 bases). Germline V gives CDR1 SGHTA, CDR2 FQGTGA. The ends were cut back, 5 bases at V and 6 bases at J, with 11 bases in the middle. This CDR3 has 14 residues. The CDR3 sequence: CASSHGTGNSPLHF. CDR3 sequence (DNA): TGTGCCAGCAGCCATGGGACCGGTAATTCACCCCTCCACTTT.

This clonotype came up many times. V and J are TRBV6-6 and TRBJ1-2; D is ambiguous. Germline loops: CDR1 MNHNY, CDR2 SVGAGI (reference sequence). This CDR3 has 13 amino acids. With 5 bases removed from V and 6 bases from J, the gap between germline ends came to 13 bases. CDR3 in DNA: TGTGCCAGCAGTCCTCTGGCCAGTAATGGCTACACCTTC. As protein: CASSPLASNGYTF.

The gene calls are TRBV2 and TRBJ1-5; D is possibly TRBD1 (6 bases). CDR3 size: 15 residues. Germline CDR1 and CDR2: SNHLY and FYNNEI. Trimming shortened V by 6 bases and J by 4 bases, and 16 bases separated the two germline ends. The chain's CDR3 is CASRLQGSGNQPQHF. DNA for the CDR3: TGTGCCAGCAGGCTCCAGGGGTCGGGAAATCAGCCCCAGCATTTT.

This clonotype was detected ten times or more. This chain links TRBV7-6 with TRBJ1-6; 7 nucleotides agree with TRBD1. This CDR3 is 14 amino acids long. V dropped 1 base and J dropped 8; count of bases not matched to a gene: 2. From germline, CDR1 is SGHVS and CDR2 FNYEAQ. For the CDR3, the DNA is TGTGCCAGCAGCTTAGGGGACAGCGATTCACCCCTCCACTTT. This encodes CASSLGDSDSPLHF.

V gene TRBV20-1 combines with J gene TRBJ2-1, with 12 bases fitting TRBD2. Unmatched junction bases numbered 10, after V lost 4 bases and J lost 0 bases. The germline gives CDR1 DFQATT, CDR2 SNEGSKA (reference sequence). This CDR3 has 18 amino acids. The DNA of the CDR3 is TGCAGTGCTACTGCCGGGACTAGCGGGTTAAGCTCCTACAATGAGCAGTTCTTC. It is translated as CSATAGTSGLSSYNEQFF.

CDR3 sequence (DNA): TGCAGCGTTGACCTAGCACTTGAGCAGTTCTTC. Translating it yields CSVDLALEQFF. This chain joins TRBV29-1 and TRBJ2-1, with D possibly being TRBD2 (5 bases). CDR1 SQVTM and CDR2 ANQGSEA come from the germline V gene. CDR3 size: 11 residues. Trimming shortened V by 3 bases and J by 9 bases, and 9 bases separated the two germline ends.

The V gene is TRBV19, the J gene TRBJ2-7; no clear D gene. Trimming cost V 6 bases and J 2 bases, with 14 bases left between them. The CDR3 runs to 14 residues. Germline assignment: CDR1 LNHDA and CDR2 SQIVND (reference sequence). CDR3 in DNA: TGTGCCAGTAGAGGAGAACCCTCCCCCTACGAGCAGTACTTC. Translating it yields CASRGEPSPYEQYF.

This clonotype was recorded many times. V gene TRBV20-1 combines with J gene TRBJ2-7, with D unclear. This CDR3 contains 11 residues. The V end lost 7 bases, the J end lost 7 bases, and 14 bases lay between the germline ends. Germline CDR1 DFQATT, CDR2 SNEGSKA (reference sequence). CDR3 bases: TGCAGTGTCCTCAGCCCCCGGGAGCAGTACTTC. It specifies CSVLSPREQYF.

Ten or more counts support this clonotype. This chain uses TRBV6-1 with TRBJ2-3, with unresolved D. Trimming removed 6 bases at V and 3 bases at J, with 10 bases between. Germline V lookup: CDR1 MNHNS, CDR2 SASEGT. This CDR3 region has 13 residues. The CDR3 DNA reads TGTGCCAGCAGACAGCATAGTACAGATACGCAGTATTTT. This encodes CASRQHSTDTQYF.

This clonotype has ten or more counts. The chain uses TRBV7-8 and TRBJ2-3; TRBD1 matches at 7 bases. The CDR3 runs to 18 residues. The trim removed 0 bases at V and 3 bases at J, leaving 12 bases unmatched. Germline V lookup: CDR1 SGHVS, CDR2 FQNEAQ. CDR3 region: CASSLARPRTGRTDTQYF. The CDR3 DNA reads TGTGCCAGCAGCTTAGCTAGACCCAGGACAGGACGGACAGATACGCAGTATTTT. Supplemented by reference TRBV7-8 and TRBJ2-3, the full variable domain reads GAGVSQSPRYKVAKRGQDVALRCDPISGHVSLFWYQQALGQGPEFLTYFQNEAQLDKSGLPSDRFFAERPEGSVSTLKIQRTQQEDSAVYLCASSLARPRTGRTDTQYFGPGTRLTVL.